This entry lists 18 T cell receptor beta chains sequenced from one sample in a study of breast tumors, draining lymph nodes, adjacent tissues. Axillary draining lymph nodes of breast cancer patients supplied the node samples. Each CDR3 protein is one row after TCRdb ran MiXCR on the multiplex PCR reads. The sample holds more than 200,000 distinct CDR3 sequences, about 30% seen once. Sequencing used axillary lymph node tissue. Receptor source: a female donor with breast cancer. Some clones in this sample may be carry-over from other donors' samples.

This clonotype was detected ten times or more. V usage is TRBV3-1 and J usage is TRBJ2-1; a weak D match, TRBD2 (5 bases). Germline CDR1 is LGHDT and CDR2 is YNNKEL (reference sequence). The CDR3 runs to 14 residues. Trimming stripped 5 bases from V and 6 bases from J, with 14 bases between. This chain's CDR3 is CASSKPGSPNEQFF. In DNA form, the CDR3 reads TGTGCCAGCAGCAAGCCGGGATCACCCAATGAGCAGTTCTTC.

This clonotype has at least ten counts. Written as DNA, the CDR3 is TGTGCCAGCAGCTGGACTAGCGGGAGGGCCTCTGAGCAGTTCTTC. Residues: CASSWTSGRASEQFF. V and J are TRBV6-2 or TRBV6-3 and TRBJ2-1; the match to TRBD2 covers 15 bases. V shed 6 bases and J 9 bases; nucleotides not matched to a gene: 6. The CDR3 covers 15 residues. Germline V CDR1 and CDR2: MNHEY, SVGEGT.

This clonotype was counted at least ten times. V is TRBV29-1 and J is TRBJ2-3; D remains unclear. V was cut by 3 bases and J by 5 bases, with 9 bases left in between. CDR1 is SQVTM and CDR2 is ANQGSEA in the germline V gene. This CDR3 has 12 amino acids. The CDR3 sequence: CSVDFAIDTQYF. The DNA for the CDR3 is TGCAGCGTTGACTTCGCGATAGATACGCAGTATTTT.

In this sample, this clonotype turned up many times. The V and J genes are TRBV7-9 and TRBJ2-3; tentative D call: TRBD2 (5 bases). Germline lookup yields CDR1 SEHNR and CDR2 FQNEAQ (reference sequence). Trimming pared 3 bases from V and 3 bases from J, leaving 10 bases between. The CDR3 contains 14 residues. The chain's CDR3 is CASSLSGATDTQYF. In nucleotides, the CDR3 is TGTGCCAGCAGCTTGAGCGGAGCTACAGATACGCAGTATTTT.

The chain uses TRBV12-3 or TRBV12-4 and TRBJ1-5; D is uncertain. V shed 3 bases and J shed 6 bases, with 12 bases lying between them. CDR3 length: 14 amino acids. The CDR3 protein is CASSFATRFQPQHF. CDR3 coding DNA: TGTGCCAGCAGTTTCGCCACGCGGTTTCAGCCCCAGCATTTT.

Ten or more counts support this clonotype. Since a much larger clone is just one base distant, this may be a read error. This chain joins TRBV5-1 and TRBJ1-4, with a possible D match to TRBD1 (5 bases). The CDR3 is 13 amino acids. Germline lookup yields CDR1 SGHRS and CDR2 YFSETQ. The CDR3 loop is CASSFGGNENLFF. CDR3 DNA: TGCGCCAGCAGCTTCGGGGGTAATGAAAACCTGTTTTTT.

There are many counts of this clonotype. This chain joins TRBV12-3 or TRBV12-4 and TRBJ2-1; D possibly corresponds to TRBD2 (6 bases). V lost 5 bases and J 2 bases, leaving 16 bases between the germline ends. The CDR3 loop spans 16 amino acids. CDR3 sequence (DNA): TGTGCCAGCAGTATACCGGGACTCGGCCCCTACAATGAGCAGTTCTTC. It specifies CASSIPGLGPYNEQFF.

This clonotype was detected many times. This chain connects TRBV2 to TRBJ1-2; D is ambiguous. CDR1 is SNHLY and CDR2 is FYNNEI in the germline V gene. The CDR3 length is 13 residues. V was clipped by 7 bases and J by 5 bases, with 14 bases between them. CDR3 amino acids: CASTAEAYYGYTF. CDR3 DNA sequence: TGTGCCAGCACGGCGGAGGCATATTATGGCTACACCTTC.

A word on this clonotype: Given a much more abundant clone one base away, this may be a read error. V usage is TRBV11-2 and J usage is TRBJ2-2; 8 bases map to TRBD1. The V gene's germline CDR1 is SGHAT and CDR2 FQNNGV. The V segment lost 5 bases and the J segment 10 bases; nucleotides outside the gene matches: 6. This CDR3 region has 13 residues. The CDR3 protein is CASSRTGYAELFF. The CDR3, as DNA: TGTGCCAGCAGCCGGACAGGGTACGCGGAGCTGTTTTTT.

As regards this clonotype: Possible read error: a much larger clone is one base away. The genes are TRBV18 and TRBJ2-3; TRBD2 aligns across 10 bases. Germline CDR1 KGHSH, CDR2 LQKENI. The CDR3 runs to 15 residues. In DNA form, the CDR3 reads TGTGCCAGCACATACAGGACTAGCGGCACAGATACGCAGTGTTTT. Protein product: CASTYRTSGTDTQCF.

This clonotype was counted many times. V is TRBV3-1 and J is TRBJ2-7; the D is unclear. The CDR3 has 12 residues. Trimming removed 1 base at V and 3 bases at J, with 4 bases between. Per germline, CDR1 LGHDT and CDR2 YNNKEL (reference sequence). CDR3 coding DNA: TGTGCCAGCAGCCAAGTTGTCTACGAGCAGTACTTC. Its translation is CASSQVVYEQYF.

This clonotype occurred many times. The chain recombines TRBV2 with TRBJ1-5, with 11 bases identical to TRBD1. Germline V gives CDR1 SNHLY, CDR2 FYNNEI. The CDR3 is 16 residues long. Trimming cost V 8 bases and J 2 bases; bases outside gene matches: 8. The CDR3 DNA reads as TGTGCCAGCGACAAAGGACAGGGGGCGGGCAATCAGCCCCAGCATTTT. Protein sequence: CASDKGQGAGNQPQHF.

This clonotype was seen only a few times. Sequence at one end of the junction differs from germline and may be a read error. This rearrangement joins TRBV5-5 to TRBJ2-1; 10 nucleotides agree with TRBD2. Per germline, CDR1 SGHKS and CDR2 YYEKEE (reference sequence). The CDR3 covers 16 residues. The CDR3 region is CASGFGTSVKGSEQFF. Here the CDR3 DNA reads TGTGCCAGCGGCTTCGGGACTAGCGTAAAGGGCAGTGAGCAGTTCTTC.

This clonotype was picked up many times. V gene TRBV19 combines with J gene TRBJ2-7; TRBD1 matches at 11 bases. This CDR3 is 18 amino acids long. CDR1 LNHDA and CDR2 SQIVND come from the germline V gene (reference sequence). V was clipped by 4 bases and J by 4 bases; unmatched bases: 15. CDR3 sequence reads: CASSTIGDRGFRGYEQYF. The CDR3 DNA reads as TGTGCCAGTAGTACAATTGGGGACAGGGGGTTTCGAGGGTACGAGCAGTACTTC.

In the case of this clonotype: A read error may be the cause here, since a much bigger clone is one base away. This rearrangement joins TRBV19 to TRBJ1-2; D ambiguous. The CDR3 covers 14 residues. Germline CDR1 LNHDA, CDR2 SQIVND (reference sequence). This CDR3 is CTSSRVELRHGYTF. CDR3 sequence (DNA): TGTACCAGTAGTCGTGTGGAGTTGCGCCATGGCTACACCTTC.

V is TRBV20-1 and J is TRBJ1-5, with TRBD1 identical over 11 bases. In germline, CDR1 is DFQATT, CDR2 SNEGSKA (reference sequence). This CDR3 is 11 amino acids long. The CDR3 coding sequence is TGCGGGACAGGGGGTGGGGAGACCCAGCATTTT. This encodes CGTGGGETQHF.

This clonotype has at least ten counts. The genes are TRBV19 and TRBJ2-7, with TRBD1 matching 9 bases. Trimming at V came to 2 bases and at J to 4 bases, leaving 3 bases not matched to a gene. CDR3 size: 14 residues. Germline assignment: CDR1 LNHDA and CDR2 SQIVND (reference sequence). The CDR3: CASSITGGRYEQYF. CDR3 DNA sequence: TGTGCCAGTAGTATAACAGGGGGCCGTTACGAGCAGTACTTC.

This clonotype was counted only a few times. The genes are TRBV6-1 and TRBJ2-3; 8 bases are a match to TRBD1. The CDR3 consists of 18 residues. CDR1 and CDR2 (germline): MNHNS, SASEGT. V lost 1 base and J lost 5; bases outside the gene matches: 14. The CDR3 region has the DNA TGTGCCAGCAGTGAAGGCAACGGGCCCAGGGGGCGAAGAGATACGCAGTATTTT. Translated: CASSEGNGPRGRRDTQYF.